These 20 T cell receptor beta chains came from one sample sequenced in a study of CD8 T cells in ankylosing spondylitis. General observations from the study: Within ankylosing spondylitis blood, a TCR beta motif made up of eight highly homologous variants appeared to be characteristic.

The antigens for these receptors are not known. MiXCR was run by TCRdb on the 5' RACE reads, yielding one entry per CDR3 protein. The sample contains approximately 520,000 distinct CDR3 sequences, approximately 5.3% of which appear only once. Sequenced material: blood, either unsorted or a sorted T cell fraction (not recorded which). Receptors were obtained from a male donor with ankylosing spondylitis.

Ten or more counts support this clonotype. The V and J genes are TRBV4-3 and TRBJ1-2; maybe TRBD1 (6 bases). The CDR3 runs to 15 residues. V was trimmed by 0 bases and J by 8 bases, leaving 16 bases between them. CDR1 and CDR2 from the germline V gene are LGHNA and YSLEER. The CDR3: CASSQDSGGLGGYTF. Written as DNA, the CDR3 is TGCGCCAGCAGCCAAGATTCCGGGGGCTTGGGAGGCTACACCTTC.

This clonotype was observed at least ten times. V and J are TRBV20-1 and TRBJ2-7, with D unclear. CDR3 length: 12 residues. V was clipped by 3 bases and J by 4 bases, with 10 bases between them. The V gene's germline CDR1 is DFQATT and CDR2 SNEGSKA (reference sequence). CDR3 residues: CSASYGPYEQYF. CDR3 nucleotide sequence: TGCAGTGCTAGCTATGGGCCTTACGAGCAGTACTTC.

This clonotype was counted ten times or more. The J gene is TRBJ1-5, the V gene TRBV5-6; D is ambiguous. With 3 bases removed from V and 0 bases from J, the gap between germline ends came to 7 bases. The CDR3 runs 14 residues. CDR1 is SGHDT and CDR2 is YYEEEE in the germline V gene. CDR3: CASSSQFSNQPQHF. The CDR3 region has the DNA TGTGCCAGCAGCTCTCAATTTAGCAATCAGCCCCAGCATTTT.

Ten or more counts support this clonotype. This rearrangement joins TRBV29-1 to TRBJ2-5; perhaps TRBD1 as D (5 bases). V was pared by 4 bases and J by 5 bases, with 11 bases between. CDR1 and CDR2 from the germline V gene are SQVTM and ANQGSEA. The CDR3 spans 12 residues. CDR3 nucleotide sequence: TGCAGCGTTGGCCAGGGTAGTGAGACCCAGTACTTC. Protein product: CSVGQGSETQYF.

The table lists this clonotype with many counts. The chain uses TRBV20-1 and TRBJ1-2, with D tentatively TRBD1 (5 bases). Germline loops: CDR1 DFQATT, CDR2 SNEGSKA (reference sequence). This CDR3 comprises 12 residues. Trimming left V 5 bases short and J 8 bases short, with 15 bases between. CDR3 coding DNA: TGCAGTGCTGCCAGGGCTGGGAAAGGCTACACCTTC. This translates into CSAARAGKGYTF.

This clonotype was recorded many times. The chain joins TRBV5-1 to TRBJ1-1; D not resolved. Germline V lookup: CDR1 SGHRS, CDR2 YFSETQ. The CDR3 sequence is 16 residues long. The V and J ends lost 4 bases and 3 bases respectively, with 19 bases between them. CDR3 sequence reads: CASSPTGRDLDTEAFF. The CDR3 bases are TGCGCCAGCAGCCCAACCGGGCGGGATTTGGACACTGAAGCTTTCTTT.

This clonotype was detected ten times or more. The chain carries TRBV5-1 and TRBJ1-1; D unresolved. CDR1 SGHRS and CDR2 YFSETQ come from the germline V gene. The CDR3 spans 14 residues. Trimming took 2 bases from V and 0 from J, leaving 8 bases between them. CDR3 in DNA: TGCGCCAGCAGCTTATGGGCGGTGAACACTGAAGCTTTCTTT. Its protein product is CASSLWAVNTEAFF.

This clonotype appeared a few times. The chain carries TRBV11-1 and TRBJ2-1; a possible D gene is TRBD2 (6 bases). Germline CDR1 reads SGHAT; CDR2 reads FQDESV (reference sequence). Trimming took off 7 bases at V and 7 bases at J, with 11 bases between the two ends. This CDR3 contains 12 residues. CDR3 loop: CASTVGGNEQFF. CDR3 DNA sequence: TGTGCCAGCACCGTTGGGGGGAATGAGCAGTTCTTC. Full variable domain (outside the CDR3, taken from reference TRBV11-1 and TRBJ2-1): EAEVAQSPRYKITEKSQAVAFWCDPISGHATLYWYRQILGQGPELLVQFQDESVVDDSQLPKDRFSAERLKGVDSTLKIQPAELGDSAMYLCASTVGGNEQFFGPGTRLTVL.

The J gene is TRBJ2-5, the V gene TRBV5-1, with 10 bases lining up with TRBD1. This CDR3 has 15 amino acids. The J segment lost 5 bases and the V segment lost 4 bases, leaving 8 bases of the junction unmatched. Per the germline V gene, CDR1 is SGHRS and CDR2 is YFSETQ. CDR3 DNA: TGCGCCAGCAGCAAACGGGACAGGGGTCAGGAGACCCAGTACTTC. Its protein is CASSKRDRGQETQYF.

In this sample, this clonotype turned up many times. The chain has TRBV6-1 and TRBJ1-2; 12 bases agree with TRBD1. CDR3 length: 15 amino acids. The V gene end was trimmed by 6 bases and the J gene end by 7 bases; junction bases not matched to a gene: 9. Germline lookup yields CDR1 MNHNS and CDR2 SASEGT. The CDR3 DNA reads as TGTGCCAGCAGCGGGGGACAGGGGGCTTTAGGTGGCTACACCTTC. Its protein product is CASSGGQGALGGYTF.

The chain combines TRBV6-2 or TRBV6-3 with TRBJ1-5; TRBD1 is a possible D gene (5 bases). V gave up 5 bases and J gave up 1 base, with 18 bases separating them. The germline V gene encodes CDR1 MNHEY and CDR2 SVGEGT. The CDR3 has 17 residues. The CDR3 coding sequence is TGTGCCAGCAGTAGCCTGGGAGGGGCTGGGAGCAATCAGCCCCAGCATTTT. This codes for CASSSLGGAGSNQPQHF.

This clonotype was detected many times. The chain couples TRBV20-1 to TRBJ2-5; D remains ambiguous. This CDR3 is built from 14 residues. V shed 5 bases and J shed 0 bases, with 13 bases lying between them. Looked up from germline, CDR1 is DFQATT and CDR2 is SNEGSKA (reference sequence). As DNA, the CDR3 is TGCAGTGCTGGTCCACTTGCGTACCAAGAGACCCAGTACTTC. It specifies CSAGPLAYQETQYF.

This clonotype came up a few times. The genes are TRBV4-3 and TRBJ2-5, with D possibly matching TRBD2 (6 bases). The CDR3 sequence is 13 residues long. Per germline, CDR1 LGHNA and CDR2 YSLEER. Trimming took off 4 bases at V and 5 bases at J, with 11 bases between the two ends. The CDR3 DNA reads TGCGCCAGCAGCCCTTGGAGCGGGGAGACCCAGTACTTC. Protein: CASSPWSGETQYF.

In its sample, this clonotype was seen a few times. The chain carries TRBV27 and TRBJ2-7; D is possibly TRBD1 or TRBD2 (5 bases each). The CDR3 is 15 residues long. Germline lookup yields CDR1 MNHEY and CDR2 SMNVEV (reference sequence). V was clipped by 0 bases and J by 7 bases, with 16 bases between them. CDR3 loop: CASSLSRGVGWEQYF. The DNA for the CDR3 is TGTGCCAGCAGTTTATCGCGAGGGGTGGGCTGGGAGCAGTACTTC.

At least ten counts were recorded for this clonotype. CDR3 coding DNA: TGCAGTGCTAGAGATTACCGGGACAGGGGAAGAGACGAGCAGTACTTC. Its protein product is CSARDYRDRGRDEQYF. The chain carries TRBV20-1 and TRBJ2-7; 10 bases are a match to TRBD1. V lost 0 bases and J lost 5; bases outside the gene matches: 10. Germline assignment: CDR1 DFQATT and CDR2 SNEGSKA (reference sequence). This CDR3 is built from 16 residues.

The sample holds many counts of this clonotype. The chain has TRBV7-2 and TRBJ2-2, with D tentatively TRBD2 (6 bases). This CDR3 region has 15 residues. Germline CDR1 SGHTA, CDR2 FQGNSA. Trimming shortened V by 4 bases and J by 3 bases, and 12 bases separated the two germline ends. The CDR3 sequence: CASSSGRTYTGELFF. CDR3 in DNA: TGTGCCAGCAGCTCAGGGAGGACGTACACCGGGGAGCTGTTTTTT.

As to this clonotype: A much larger clonotype is one base distant, so this may be a read error. The chain links TRBV9 to TRBJ1-4, with D uncertain. This CDR3 spans 16 amino acids. Germline V CDR1 and CDR2: SGDLS, YYNGEE. CDR3 DNA: TGTGCCAGCAGCCCGCGGGAGACTGCAACTAATGAAAACCTGTTTTTT. Translating it yields CASSPRETATNENLFF.

This clonotype was detected many times. The rearrangement links TRBV29-1 to TRBJ2-4, with D perhaps matching TRBD1 (5 bases). Germline lookup yields CDR1 SQVTM and CDR2 ANQGSEA. V gave up 4 bases and J gave up 10 bases, with 20 bases separating them. CDR3 length equals 14 residues. Here the CDR3 reads CSVGGLGVGRIQYF. In DNA form, the CDR3 reads TGCAGCGTTGGTGGGCTAGGTGTGGGGCGAATTCAGTACTTC.

This clonotype was seen a few times. The chain has TRBV12-3 or TRBV12-4 and TRBJ1-5, with unresolved D. This CDR3 is built from 14 residues. With 6 bases removed from V and 5 bases from J, the gap between germline ends came to 14 bases. Here the CDR3 reads CASSHDIVDQPQHF. In DNA form, the CDR3 reads TGTGCCAGCAGCCATGACATCGTCGATCAGCCCCAGCATTTT.

This clonotype was picked up many times. The chain combines TRBV29-1 with TRBJ2-2, with D unresolved. The germline CDR1 and CDR2 sequences are SQVTM and ANQGSEA. The CDR3 is 14 residues long. Trimming left V 1 base short and J 5 bases short, with 11 bases between. CDR3 residues: CSVEGLGWTGELFF. CDR3 in DNA: TGCAGCGTTGAAGGGTTGGGATGGACCGGGGAGCTGTTTTTT.